Sequencing of this T cell receptor beta chain was carried out in a study of blood T cell repertoires in COVID-19. As for the study in general: PBMCs, B-cell-depleted T cells, or T cells were the source of the cDNA or gDNA that made up the material.

Authors' data handling: The authors estimated nucleated cell counts from reference gene primer amplification. Here immunoSEQ multiplex PCR was the method, and the copy in TCRdb shows in-frame clones only, minus some. V, J and clone size were drawn from that table, and D and trimming were deduced from the DNA. The table has about 250,000 clones, 85% to 90% seen once; the top ten hold under 2%. There are 14 residues in the CDR3. Germline CDR1 is MNHNY and CDR2 is SVGAGI (reference sequence). V shed 7 bases and J 4 bases; nucleotides not matched to a gene: 9. Across 20 to 25 US areas, participants ranged in age from about 18 to 100 years. Two consecutive negative NP/OP PCR tests, clearance, or resolved symptoms defined Cohort 3 recovery.

This receptor was identified in a middle-aged man who had recovered from COVID-19. J is TRBJ1-1 and V is TRBV6-6, with TRBD1 matching 7 bases. The sequenced material came from PBMCs or T cells enriched from blood (not recorded which). As DNA, the CDR3 is TGTGCCAGCACTAAGGGGGCTATTGGCACTGAAGCTTTCTTT. It yields the protein CASTKGAIGTEAFF.